The clone carrying this T cell receptor (beta chain) has just a few counts. The data were produced by immunoSEQ multiplex PCR, yet TCRdb's version contains in-frame clones alone and is incomplete. The table has around 80,000 clones, 85% to 90% seen once; the top ten hold around 0.94%. The data originate from a study of OX40 agonist ivuxolimab in advanced cancers. Study at large: Patients were dosed intravenously with ivuxolimab at 0.01 to 10 mg/kg every 2 weeks.

This specimen was CD4+ or CD8+ T cells sorted from blood, taken in a trial of the OX40 agonist ivuxolimab. The sequence was obtained from an adult with an advanced solid tumor such as melanoma, head and neck, liver or kidney cancer.

The DNA for the CDR3 is TGTGCCAGCAGTGAAGGAGAAGGCTACAGCTACGAGCAGTACTTC. Its protein product is CASSEGEGYSYEQYF. The chain employs TRBV6-1 and TRBJ2-7; no clear D. This CDR3 is built from 15 residues. The V gene's germline CDR1 is MNHNS and CDR2 SASEGT. With 1 base removed from V and 3 bases from J, the gap between germline ends came to 13 bases.